This T cell receptor beta chain is drawn from a study of shared clonotypes between healthy human individuals. Trimming took 3 bases from V and 2 from J; bases not matched to a gene: 7. The CDR3 spans 16 residues. The germline V gene has CDR1 LNHDA and CDR2 SQIVND (reference sequence). Clones were read by immunoSEQ multiplex PCR, and TCRdb kept only the in-frame ones, dropping some. In the table there are over 1.5 million clones, about 98% of which are singletons. Healthy adults negative for HIV, lacking recent acute infections or vaccinations, served as donors. Source material: naive CD4+ T cells sorted from blood. Subset meaning: CD45RA+ positively selected. V gene TRBV19 combines with J gene TRBJ1-5; 7 nucleotides match TRBD1. This TCR came from a young man in good health. The CDR3 is CASSISPGQGNQPQHF. The DNA for the CDR3 is TGTGCCAGTAGTATTTCCCCTGGACAGGGCAATCAGCCCCAGCATTTT.